This TCR beta chain was sequenced in a study of cytomegalovirus exposure and HLA in healthy donors. Study overall: Assignment to the Caucasian-associated ancestry cluster applied to more than 75% of the roughly 400 genotyped donors.

This clone occurred a few times. The antigen is undetermined. PCR was performed using 60 Vbeta and 13 Jbeta primers. Assay used: immunoSEQ multiplex PCR; TCRdb lists only in-frame clones, some missing. The table lists approximately 290,000 clones, roughly 80% of them singletons. Donors in the study were healthy people who gave bone marrow. Study-level findings and limits: Earlier findings revealed that most TCR beta V segments proved productive either about 90% or about 30% of the time.

The receptor comes from a girl under 10 years old in good health and CMV-seronegative. Sequencing input: PBMCs.

The CDR3 bases are TGTGCCAGCAGTTTAGCGGGAGTCAGTGAGCAGTTCTTC. It specifies CASSLAGVSEQFF. This chain joins TRBV6-1 and TRBJ2-1, with 9 bases fitting TRBD2. Germline CDR1 is MNHNS and CDR2 is SASEGT. The ends lost 5 bases at V and 9 bases at J; junction bases unmatched: 5. The CDR3 length is 13 residues.